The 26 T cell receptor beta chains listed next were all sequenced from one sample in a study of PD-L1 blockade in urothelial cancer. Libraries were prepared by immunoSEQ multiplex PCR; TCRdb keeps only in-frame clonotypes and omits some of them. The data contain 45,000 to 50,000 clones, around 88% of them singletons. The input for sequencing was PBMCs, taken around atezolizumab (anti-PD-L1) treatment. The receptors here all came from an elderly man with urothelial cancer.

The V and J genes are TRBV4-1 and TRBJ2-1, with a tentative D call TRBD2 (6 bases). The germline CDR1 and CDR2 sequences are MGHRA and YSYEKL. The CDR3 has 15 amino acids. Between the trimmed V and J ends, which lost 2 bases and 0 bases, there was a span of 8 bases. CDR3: CASSQSTSSYNEQFF. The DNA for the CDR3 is TGCGCCAGCAGCCAATCGACTAGCTCCTACAATGAGCAGTTCTTC.

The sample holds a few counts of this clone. The CDR3 DNA reads as TGTGCCAGCTCACCAACAGGGGGCTACGAGCAGTACTTC. Translation gives CASSPTGGYEQYF. The chain joins TRBV18 to TRBJ2-7; 8 bases agree with TRBD1. The CDR3 has 13 amino acids. The J segment lost 3 bases and the V segment lost 2 bases, leaving 0 bases of the junction unmatched. Germline assignment: CDR1 KGHSH and CDR2 LQKENI. The full variable domain, rest sourced from reference TRBV18 and TRBJ2-7, is NAGVMQNPRHLVRRRGQEARLRCSPMKGHSHVYWYRQLPEEGLKFMVYLQKENIIDESGMPKERFSAEFPKEGPSILRIQQVVRGDSAAYFCASSPTGGYEQYFGPGTRLTVT.

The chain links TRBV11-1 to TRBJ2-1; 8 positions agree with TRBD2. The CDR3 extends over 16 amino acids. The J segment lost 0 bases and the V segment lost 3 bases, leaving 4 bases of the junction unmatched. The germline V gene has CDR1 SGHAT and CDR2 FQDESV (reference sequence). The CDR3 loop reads CASSLTSVSSYNEQFF. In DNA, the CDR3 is TGTGCCAGCAGCTTGACTAGCGTAAGCTCCTACAATGAGCAGTTCTTC.

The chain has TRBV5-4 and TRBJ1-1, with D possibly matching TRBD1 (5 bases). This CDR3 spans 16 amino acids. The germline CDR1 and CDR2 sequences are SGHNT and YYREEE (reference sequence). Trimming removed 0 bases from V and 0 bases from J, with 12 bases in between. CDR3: CASSLAGGKMNTEAFF. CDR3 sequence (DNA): TGTGCCAGCAGCTTGGCCGGGGGTAAAATGAACACTGAAGCTTTCTTT.

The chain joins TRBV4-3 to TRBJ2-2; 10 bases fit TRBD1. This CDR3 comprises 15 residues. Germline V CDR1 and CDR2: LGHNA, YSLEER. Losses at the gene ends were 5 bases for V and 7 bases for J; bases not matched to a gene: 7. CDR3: CASSYRDRGNGELFF. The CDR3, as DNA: TGCGCCAGCAGCTACCGGGACAGGGGAAACGGGGAGCTGTTTTTT.

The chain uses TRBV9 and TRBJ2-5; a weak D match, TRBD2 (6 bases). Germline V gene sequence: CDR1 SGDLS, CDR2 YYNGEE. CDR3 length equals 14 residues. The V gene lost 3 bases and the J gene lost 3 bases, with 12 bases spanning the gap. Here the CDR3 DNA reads TGTGCCAGCAGCGCGGGACTTCAAAAAGAGACCCAGTACTTC. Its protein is CASSAGLQKETQYF.

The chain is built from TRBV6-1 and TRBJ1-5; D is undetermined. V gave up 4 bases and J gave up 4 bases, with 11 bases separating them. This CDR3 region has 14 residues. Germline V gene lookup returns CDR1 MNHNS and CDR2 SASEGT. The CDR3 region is CASSVPPYNQPQHF. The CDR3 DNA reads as TGTGCCAGCAGTGTTCCTCCTTATAATCAGCCCCAGCATTTT.

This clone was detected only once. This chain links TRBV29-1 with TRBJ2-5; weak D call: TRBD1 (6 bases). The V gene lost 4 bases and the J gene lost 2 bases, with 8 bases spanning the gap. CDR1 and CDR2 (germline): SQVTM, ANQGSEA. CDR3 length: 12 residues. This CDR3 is CSVARGQETQYF. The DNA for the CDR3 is TGCAGCGTTGCAAGGGGGCAAGAGACCCAGTACTTC.

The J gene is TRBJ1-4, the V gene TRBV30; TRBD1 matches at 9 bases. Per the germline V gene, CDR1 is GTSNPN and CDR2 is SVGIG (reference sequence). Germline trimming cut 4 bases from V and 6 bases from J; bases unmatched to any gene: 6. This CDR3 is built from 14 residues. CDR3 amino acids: CAWTNRGLDEKLFF. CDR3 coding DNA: TGTGCCTGGACAAACAGGGGGCTTGATGAAAAACTGTTTTTT.

CDR3 amino acids: CSVVRTNSGGTQYF. The DNA of the CDR3 is TGCAGCGTTGTAAGGACAAACTCCGGGGGGACCCAGTACTTC. The chain has TRBV29-1 and TRBJ2-5, with D possibly TRBD2 on 6 matching bases. Trimming took off 4 bases at V and 7 bases at J, with 19 bases between the two ends. CDR1 SQVTM and CDR2 ANQGSEA come from the germline V gene. This CDR3 has 14 residues.

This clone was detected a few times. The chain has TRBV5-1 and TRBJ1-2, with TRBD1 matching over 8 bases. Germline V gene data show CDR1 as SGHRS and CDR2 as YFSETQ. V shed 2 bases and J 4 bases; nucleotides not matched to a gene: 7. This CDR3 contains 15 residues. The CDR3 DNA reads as TGCGCCAGCAGCTTAGGACAGGGTGGAGGCTATGGCTACACCTTC. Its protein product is CASSLGQGGGYGYTF.

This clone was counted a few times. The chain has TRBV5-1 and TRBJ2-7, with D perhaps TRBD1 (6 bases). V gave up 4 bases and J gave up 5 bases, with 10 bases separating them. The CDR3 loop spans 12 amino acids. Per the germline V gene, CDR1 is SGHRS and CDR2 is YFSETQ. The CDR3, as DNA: TGCGCCAGCAGCCCCAGGGGAAACGAGCAGTACTTC. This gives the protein CASSPRGNEQYF.

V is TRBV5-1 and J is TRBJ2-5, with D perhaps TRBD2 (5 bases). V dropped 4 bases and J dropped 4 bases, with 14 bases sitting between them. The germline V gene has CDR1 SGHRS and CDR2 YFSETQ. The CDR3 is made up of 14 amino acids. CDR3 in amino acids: CASSPSTSGETQYF. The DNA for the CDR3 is TGCGCCAGCAGCCCCTCTACTAGTGGAGAGACCCAGTACTTC.

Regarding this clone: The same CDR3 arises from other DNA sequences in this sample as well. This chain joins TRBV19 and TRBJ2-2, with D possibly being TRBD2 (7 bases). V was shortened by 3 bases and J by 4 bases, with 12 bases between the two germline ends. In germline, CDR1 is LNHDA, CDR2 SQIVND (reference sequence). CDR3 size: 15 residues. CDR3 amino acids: CASSIGGASTGELFF. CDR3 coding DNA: TGTGCCAGTAGTATTGGGGGGGCATCCACCGGGGAGCTGTTTTTT.

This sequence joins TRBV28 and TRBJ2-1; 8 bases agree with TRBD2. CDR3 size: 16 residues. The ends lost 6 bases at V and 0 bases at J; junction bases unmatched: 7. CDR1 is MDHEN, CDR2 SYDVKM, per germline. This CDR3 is CASRPSGSPSYNEQFF. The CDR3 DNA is TGTGCCAGCAGACCGAGCGGGAGCCCCTCCTACAATGAGCAGTTCTTC.

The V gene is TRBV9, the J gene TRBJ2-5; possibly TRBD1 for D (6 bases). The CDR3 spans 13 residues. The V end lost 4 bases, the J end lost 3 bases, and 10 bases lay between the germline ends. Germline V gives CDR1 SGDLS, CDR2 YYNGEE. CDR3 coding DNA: TGTGCCAGCAGCAACACAGGGAAAGAGACCCAGTACTTC. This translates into CASSNTGKETQYF.

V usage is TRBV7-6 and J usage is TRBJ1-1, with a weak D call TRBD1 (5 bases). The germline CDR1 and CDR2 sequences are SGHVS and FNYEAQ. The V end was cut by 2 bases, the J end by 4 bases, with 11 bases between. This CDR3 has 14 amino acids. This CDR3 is CASSLQGPGTEAFF. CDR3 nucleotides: TGTGCCAGCAGCTTACAGGGCCCTGGCACTGAAGCTTTCTTT.

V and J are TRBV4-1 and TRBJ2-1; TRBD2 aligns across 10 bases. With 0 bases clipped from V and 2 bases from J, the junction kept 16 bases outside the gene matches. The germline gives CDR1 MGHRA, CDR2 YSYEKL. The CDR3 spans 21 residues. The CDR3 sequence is CASSQDGASGRARRTYNEQFF. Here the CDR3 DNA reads TGCGCCAGCAGCCAAGATGGGGCGAGCGGGAGGGCCAGGAGAACCTACAATGAGCAGTTCTTC.

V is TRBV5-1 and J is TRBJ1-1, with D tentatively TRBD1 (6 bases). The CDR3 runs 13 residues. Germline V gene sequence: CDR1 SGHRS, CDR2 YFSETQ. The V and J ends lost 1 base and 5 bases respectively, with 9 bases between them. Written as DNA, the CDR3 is TGCGCCAGCAGCTTGAACAGGGAGACTGAAGCTTTCTTT. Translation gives CASSLNRETEAFF.

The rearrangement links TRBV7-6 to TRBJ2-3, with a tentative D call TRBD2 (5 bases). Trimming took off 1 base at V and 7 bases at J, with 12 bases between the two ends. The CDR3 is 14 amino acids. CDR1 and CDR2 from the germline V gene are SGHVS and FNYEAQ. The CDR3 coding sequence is TGTGCCAGCAGCTTAGGCCTCGGGGTGCATACGCAGTATTTT. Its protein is CASSLGLGVHTQYF.

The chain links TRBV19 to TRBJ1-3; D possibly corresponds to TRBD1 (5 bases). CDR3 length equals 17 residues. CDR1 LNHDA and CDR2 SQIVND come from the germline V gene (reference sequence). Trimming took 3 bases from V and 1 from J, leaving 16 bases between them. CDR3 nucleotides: TGTGCCAGTAGTATTCGGGACGGACTATATTCTGGAAACACCATATATTTT. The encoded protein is CASSIRDGLYSGNTIYF.

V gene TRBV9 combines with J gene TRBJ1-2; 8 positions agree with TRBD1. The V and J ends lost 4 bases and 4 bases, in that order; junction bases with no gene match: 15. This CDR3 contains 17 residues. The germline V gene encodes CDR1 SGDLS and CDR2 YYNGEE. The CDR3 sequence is CASSPRSWTGKGYGYTF. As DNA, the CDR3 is TGTGCCAGCAGCCCCCGATCTTGGACAGGGAAGGGCTATGGCTACACCTTC.

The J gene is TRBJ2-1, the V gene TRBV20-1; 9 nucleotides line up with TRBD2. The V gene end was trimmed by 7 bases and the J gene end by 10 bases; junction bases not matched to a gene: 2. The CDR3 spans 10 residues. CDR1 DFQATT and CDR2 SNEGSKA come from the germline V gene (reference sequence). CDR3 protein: CSVAGGEQFF. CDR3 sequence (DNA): TGCAGTGTTGCGGGAGGGGAGCAGTTCTTC.

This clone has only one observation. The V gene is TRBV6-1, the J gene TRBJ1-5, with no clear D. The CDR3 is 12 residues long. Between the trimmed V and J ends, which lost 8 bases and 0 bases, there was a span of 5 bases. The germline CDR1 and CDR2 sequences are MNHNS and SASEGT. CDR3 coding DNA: TGTGCCAGCGGGAGTAGCAATCAGCCCCAGCATTTT. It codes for CASGSSNQPQHF.

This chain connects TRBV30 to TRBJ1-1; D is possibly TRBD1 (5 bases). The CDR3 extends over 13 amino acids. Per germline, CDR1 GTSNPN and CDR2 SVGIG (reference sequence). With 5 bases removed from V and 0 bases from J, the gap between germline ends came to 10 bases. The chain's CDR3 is CAWSVGLNTEAFF. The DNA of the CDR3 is TGTGCCTGGTCGGTGGGGCTGAACACTGAAGCTTTCTTT.

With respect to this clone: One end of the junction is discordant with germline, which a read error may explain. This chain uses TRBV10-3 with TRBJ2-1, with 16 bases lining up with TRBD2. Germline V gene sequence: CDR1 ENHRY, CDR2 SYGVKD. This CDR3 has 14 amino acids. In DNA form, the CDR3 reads TGTGCCATCAGTGGGGGACTAGCGGGAGGGTTGTTAATCTTC. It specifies CAISGGLAGGLLIF.